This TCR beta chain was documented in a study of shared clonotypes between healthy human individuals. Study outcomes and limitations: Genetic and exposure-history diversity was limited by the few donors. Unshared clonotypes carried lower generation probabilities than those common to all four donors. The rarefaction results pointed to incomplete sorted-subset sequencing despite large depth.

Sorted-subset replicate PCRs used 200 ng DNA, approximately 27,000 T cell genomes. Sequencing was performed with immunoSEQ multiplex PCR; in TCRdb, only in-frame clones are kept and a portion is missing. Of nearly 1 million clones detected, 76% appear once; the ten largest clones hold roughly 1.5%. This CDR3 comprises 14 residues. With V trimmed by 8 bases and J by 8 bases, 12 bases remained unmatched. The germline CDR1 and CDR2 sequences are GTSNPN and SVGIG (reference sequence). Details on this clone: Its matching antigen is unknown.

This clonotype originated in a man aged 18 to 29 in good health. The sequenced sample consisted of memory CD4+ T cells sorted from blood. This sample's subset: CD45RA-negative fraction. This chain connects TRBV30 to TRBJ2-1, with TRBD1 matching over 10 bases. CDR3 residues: CAQTGTGVTYEQFF. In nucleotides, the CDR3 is TGTGCCCAAACCGGGACAGGGGTTACCTATGAGCAGTTCTTC.